This T cell receptor (beta chain) was sequenced for a study of blood T cell repertoires in COVID-19. At the level of the study: Sample material is recorded as cDNA or gDNA derived from T cells, B-cell-depleted T cells, or PBMCs.

CDR3 size: 11 residues. V was pared by 5 bases and J by 6 bases, with 7 bases between. The V gene's germline CDR1 is SNHLY and CDR2 FYNNEI. Authors' methods: Estimation of nucleated cell counts relied on the amplification of reference gene primers. Some clones are missing from TCRdb's copy, which holds only in-frame ones; the method was immunoSEQ multiplex PCR. V and J calls and clone size are those listed in that table; D and trimming were worked out from the DNA. The data hold approximately 270,000 clones, with over 75% observed a single time. The origin of this receptor is a woman aged 70-85 years with acute or convalescent COVID-19. Sequencing was performed on peripheral blood. This rearrangement joins TRBV2 to TRBJ1-2; no clear D gene. The CDR3 region has the DNA TGTGCCAGCAGTTTCTTTGATGGCTACACCTTC. Amino acids: CASSFFDGYTF.